Listed below are T cell receptor beta chains from one sample, sequenced in a study of blood T cell repertoires in COVID-19. Some clones are missing from TCRdb's copy, which holds only in-frame ones; the method was immunoSEQ multiplex PCR. The sample includes 70,000 to 75,000 clones, 81% of them seen just once. The sample comprised peripheral blood. These receptors all stem from a woman in her 70s with acute or convalescent COVID-19. CDR3s include the opening cysteine and the closing phenylalanine or tryptophan. The D gene is left open where the match is weak.

>TRBV10-3|TRBD2|TRBJ2-3
CAISDVGTSSTDTQYF
TGTGCCATCAGTGATGTCGGGACTAGCAGCACAGATACGCAGTATTTT
>TRBV7-6|TRBD2|TRBJ2-1
CASSNPLSQISSGRAHEQFF
TGTGCCAGCAGCAACCCCTTGAGCCAAATATCTAGCGGGAGGGCCCATGAGCAGTTCTTC
>TRBV13|TRBD2|TRBJ2-1
CASSDSRTSGRGYNEQFF
TGTGCCAGCAGCGATTCAAGGACTAGCGGGAGAGGTTACAATGAGCAGTTCTTC
>TRBV27|-|TRBJ2-5
CASSPPRRETQYF
TGTGCCAGCAGCCCACCCCGTCGGGAGACCCAGTACTTC
>TRBV13|TRBD1|TRBJ2-7
CASSHSDRGLGSYEQYF
TGTGCCAGCAGCCACTCTGACAGGGGATTGGGCTCCTACGAGCAGTACTTC
>TRBV4-1|TRBD2|TRBJ2-1
CASSLTGTRAYNEQFF
TGCGCCAGCAGCCTAACCGGGACTAGAGCCTACAATGAGCAGTTCTTC
>TRBV7-2|-|TRBJ1-1
CASSYLSGSAEAFF
TGTGCCAGCAGCTACTTAAGCGGGAGTGCTGAAGCTTTCTTT
>TRBV11-2|-|TRBJ1-2
CASSLVRGDGYTF
TGTGCCAGCAGCTTAGTACGGGGAGACGGCTACACCTTC
>TRBV5-5|TRBD2|TRBJ2-3
CASNLAGPNTQYF
TGTGCCAGCAATCTAGCGGGACCTAATACGCAGTATTTT
>TRBV15|-|TRBJ1-4
CATSTPRANEKLFF
TGTGCCACCAGCACCCCCAGGGCTAATGAAAAACTGTTTTTT
>TRBV30|-|TRBJ2-1
CAWNGLAYNEQFF
TGTGCCTGGAACGGACTGGCTTACAATGAGCAGTTCTTC
>TRBV28|TRBD1|TRBJ2-1
CASSLRTGGSYNEQFF
TGTGCCAGCAGTTTAAGGACAGGAGGCTCCTACAATGAGCAGTTCTTC
>TRBV25-1|-|TRBJ1-6
CASSDKNRDNSPLHF
TGTGCCAGCAGTGATAAAAACAGGGACAATTCACCCCTCCACTTT
>TRBV28|TRBD1|TRBJ1-6
CASDRVANSPLHF
TGTGCCAGCGACAGGGTAGCTAATTCACCCCTCCACTTT
>TRBV7-8|-|TRBJ2-7
CASSLLGTPIGEQYF
TGTGCCAGCAGCTTACTCGGGACACCCATCGGCGAGCAGTACTTC
>TRBV27|-|TRBJ2-3
CASSLQGRRDTQYF
TGTGCCAGCAGTTTGCAGGGAAGGAGAGATACGCAGTATTTT
>TRBV29-1|-|TRBJ1-1
CSVDRPKQGNTEAFF
TGCAGCGTCGACAGACCTAAACAGGGAAACACTGAAGCTTTCTTT